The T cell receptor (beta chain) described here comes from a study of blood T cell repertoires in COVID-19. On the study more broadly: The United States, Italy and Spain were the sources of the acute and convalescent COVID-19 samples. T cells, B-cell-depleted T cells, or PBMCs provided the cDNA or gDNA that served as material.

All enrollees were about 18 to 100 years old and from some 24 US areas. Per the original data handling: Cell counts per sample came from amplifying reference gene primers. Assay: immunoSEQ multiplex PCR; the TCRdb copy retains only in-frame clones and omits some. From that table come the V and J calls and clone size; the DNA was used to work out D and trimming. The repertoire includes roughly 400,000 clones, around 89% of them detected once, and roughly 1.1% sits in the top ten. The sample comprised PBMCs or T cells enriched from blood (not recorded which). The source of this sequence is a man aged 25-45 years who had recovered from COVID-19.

For the CDR3, the DNA is TGTGCCAGCAGCTCCTCGGGGGGGGGTCAGCCCCAGCATTTT. It yields the protein CASSSSGGGQPQHF. The rearrangement uses TRBV28 and TRBJ1-5; maybe TRBD1 (5 bases). The germline V and J ends were trimmed by 6 bases and 6 bases, with 15 bases remaining between them. Germline CDR1 is MDHEN and CDR2 is SYDVKM. The CDR3 is 14 amino acids.